Following are 27 T cell receptor beta chains from one sample sequenced in a study of cytomegalovirus exposure and HLA in healthy donors. The PCR used 60 Vbeta and 13 Jbeta primers. The table came from immunoSEQ multiplex PCR; TCRdb's copy has only in-frame clones and leaves some out. This repertoire comprises under 200,000 clones; its ten largest clones make up approximately 0.72%. The material sequenced was PBMCs. The receptors come from a woman younger than 35 in good health and CMV-seropositive.

The gene calls are TRBV19 and TRBJ1-3; D not resolved. Trimming took off 5 bases at V and 7 bases at J, with 15 bases between the two ends. The CDR3 consists of 14 residues. Germline V gene data show CDR1 as LNHDA and CDR2 as SQIVND (reference sequence). CDR3 region: CASSGVGLWNTIYF. The CDR3 coding sequence is TGTGCCAGTAGTGGTGTTGGCCTGTGGAACACCATATATTTT. Variable domain in full (rest from reference TRBV19 and TRBJ1-3): DGGITQSPKYLFRKEGQNVTLSCEQNLNHDAMYWYRQDPGQGLRLIYYSQIVNDFQKGDIAEGYSVSREKKESFPLTVTSAQKNPTAFYLCASSGVGLWNTIYFGEGSWLTVV.

The chain links TRBV19 to TRBJ2-7, with TRBD1 as a possible D gene (6 bases). CDR1 is LNHDA and CDR2 is SQIVND in the germline V gene (reference sequence). V lost 3 bases and J 5 bases, leaving 11 bases between the germline ends. This CDR3 is 13 amino acids long. The CDR3 region is CASSMNRVNEQYF. CDR3 coding DNA: TGTGCCAGTAGTATGAACAGGGTGAACGAGCAGTACTTC.

This rearrangement joins TRBV27 to TRBJ1-5; 7 nucleotides align to TRBD1. Germline lookup yields CDR1 MNHEY and CDR2 SMNVEV (reference sequence). The V gene end was trimmed by 5 bases and the J gene end by 6 bases; junction bases not matched to a gene: 4. The CDR3 sequence is 13 residues long. In DNA, the CDR3 is TGTGCCAGCAGTCATTCAGGGGGTCAGCCCCAGCATTTT. This gives the protein CASSHSGGQPQHF.

V usage is TRBV6-5 and J usage is TRBJ1-2, with D tentatively TRBD1 (6 bases). The CDR3 contains 12 residues. Germline values: CDR1 MNHEY, CDR2 SVGAGI. V was cut by 2 bases and J by 7 bases, with 8 bases left in between. This chain's CDR3 is CASSYPQGGYTF. The CDR3 nucleotides read TGTGCCAGCAGTTACCCACAGGGTGGCTACACCTTC.

The chain employs TRBV4-2 and TRBJ1-1; possible D gene TRBD1, 5 bases. V was trimmed by 3 bases and J by 1 base, leaving 9 bases between them. The CDR3 length is 14 residues. Germline V gene data show CDR1 as LGHNA and CDR2 as YNFKEQ. Written as DNA, the CDR3 is TGTGCCAGCAGCCAGGACAAGACGAACACTGAAGCTTTCTTT. Its translation: CASSQDKTNTEAFF.

This CDR3 is CASSIAPGAHYGYTF. For the CDR3, the DNA is TGTGCCAGTAGTATAGCCCCAGGGGCTCACTATGGCTACACCTTC. The chain joins TRBV19 to TRBJ1-2; maybe TRBD1 (6 bases). V dropped 1 base and J dropped 3 bases, with 12 bases sitting between them. From germline, CDR1 is LNHDA and CDR2 SQIVND (reference sequence). The CDR3 spans 15 residues.

The V and J genes are TRBV18 and TRBJ2-7; 10 bases line up with TRBD2. Trimming took 2 bases from V and 4 from J; bases not matched to a gene: 11. CDR3 length: 17 residues. Looked up from germline, CDR1 is KGHSH and CDR2 is LQKENI. The CDR3 sequence: CASSPAKSGGAEYEQYF. The CDR3 nucleotides are TGTGCCAGCTCACCAGCAAAAAGCGGGGGGGCTGAGTACGAGCAGTACTTC. The full variable domain, rest sourced from reference TRBV18 and TRBJ2-7, is NAGVMQNPRHLVRRRGQEARLRCSPMKGHSHVYWYRQLPEEGLKFMVYLQKENIIDESGMPKERFSAEFPKEGPSILRIQQVVRGDSAAYFCASSPAKSGGAEYEQYFGPGTRLTVT.

The V and J genes are TRBV5-1 and TRBJ2-2; D gene unclear. The germline CDR1 and CDR2 sequences are SGHRS and YFSETQ. Trimming stripped 0 bases from V and 7 bases from J, with 4 bases between. The CDR3 spans 12 residues. CDR3 sequence (DNA): TGCGCCAGCAGCTTGGCTTTCGGGGAGCTGTTTTTT. Residues: CASSLAFGELFF. The full variable domain, rest sourced from reference TRBV5-1 and TRBJ2-2, is KAGVTQTPRYLIKTRGQQVTLSCSPISGHRSVSWYQQTPGQGLQFLFEYFSETQRNKGNFPGRFSGRQFSNSRSEMNVSTLELGDSALYLCASSLAFGELFFGEGSRLTVL.

The chain is built from TRBV6-5 and TRBJ2-3; D possibly corresponds to TRBD2 (6 bases). V was shortened by 4 bases and J by 10 bases, with 15 bases between the two germline ends. Germline-derived CDR1 and CDR2 are MNHEY and SVGAGI. CDR3 length equals 13 residues. CDR3 nucleotide sequence: TGTGCCAGCAGTTGGGCGGAGGAGGGTGCGCAGTATTTT. It yields the protein CASSWAEEGAQYF.

The chain combines TRBV9 with TRBJ1-2, with D possibly matching TRBD1 (5 bases). Trimming took 3 bases from V and 0 from J, leaving 21 bases between them. The CDR3 consists of 18 residues. The germline gives CDR1 SGDLS, CDR2 YYNGEE. The CDR3 sequence is CASSASRKSGGANYGYTF. Here the CDR3 DNA reads TGTGCCAGCAGCGCCAGTCGTAAATCCGGGGGAGCTAACTATGGCTACACCTTC.

This chain uses TRBV28 with TRBJ2-4; 9 bases are a match to TRBD2. V was clipped by 0 bases and J by 3 bases; unmatched bases: 12. Germline CDR1 reads MDHEN; CDR2 reads SYDVKM. The CDR3 consists of 19 residues. The CDR3 here is CASSLWAGERGEDKNIQYF. The CDR3 DNA sequence: TGTGCCAGCAGTTTATGGGCTGGGGAGCGGGGGGAAGACAAAAACATTCAGTACTTC. Complete variable domain (other parts from reference TRBV28 and TRBJ2-4): DVKVTQSSRYLVKRTGEKVFLECVQDMDHENMFWYRQDPGLGLRLIYFSYDVKMKEKGDIPEGYSVSREKKERFSLILESASTNQTSMYLCASSLWAGERGEDKNIQYFGAGTRLSVL.

This rearrangement joins TRBV7-7 to TRBJ2-1, with TRBD2 matching 7 bases. From germline, CDR1 is SSHAT and CDR2 FNYEAQ (reference sequence). The CDR3 consists of 15 residues. Trimming removed 1 base from V and 4 bases from J; junction bases left unmatched: 4. For the CDR3, the DNA is TGTGCCAGCAGCTTAGTTCTAGCGGAATACAATGAGCAGTTCTTC. This sequence encodes CASSLVLAEYNEQFF.

The chain uses TRBV6-1 and TRBJ1-6; D gene unclear. Trimming pared 5 bases from V and 13 bases from J, leaving 9 bases between. The CDR3 is made up of 11 amino acids. CDR1 and CDR2 from the germline V gene are MNHNS and SASEGT. CDR3 nucleotide sequence: TGTGCCAGCAGTAGTGCGGGGCCCCTCCACTTT. It encodes CASSSAGPLHF.

CDR3 residues: CASSVRRGPQETQYF. CDR3 bases: TGTGCCAGCAGCGTCAGGCGGGGGCCGCAAGAGACCCAGTACTTC. This rearrangement joins TRBV9 to TRBJ2-5; perhaps TRBD2 as D (7 bases). Trimming removed 2 bases at V and 2 bases at J, with 13 bases between. This CDR3 spans 15 amino acids. Germline assignment: CDR1 SGDLS and CDR2 YYNGEE.

Details on this clone: Germline and junction disagree at one end, which may indicate a read error. In the same sample, other DNA sequences code for this CDR3. The chain is built from TRBV7-9 and TRBJ2-7, with 7 positions matching TRBD2. Germline lookup yields CDR1 SEHNR and CDR2 FQNEAQ (reference sequence). The CDR3 runs to 14 residues. CDR3 residues: CASSLRDYSYEQYF. The CDR3 DNA sequence: TGTGCCAGCAGCTTAAGGGACTACTCCTACGAACAGTACTTC. Together with reference TRBV7-9 and TRBJ2-7, the CDR3 gives the full variable domain: DTGVSQNPRHKITKRGQNVTFRCDPISEHNRLYWYRQTLGQGPEFLTYFQNEAQLEKSRLLSDRFSAERPKGSFSTLEIQRTEQGDSAMYLCASSLRDYSYEQYFGPGTRLTVT.

The chain has TRBV4-3 and TRBJ2-3; D is possibly TRBD2 (7 bases). Germline V gene lookup returns CDR1 LGHNA and CDR2 YSLEER. V was clipped by 4 bases and J by 4 bases, with 12 bases between them. There are 14 residues in the CDR3. CDR3 in amino acids: CASSRRRGPDTQYF. The DNA of the CDR3 is TGCGCCAGCAGCCGCAGGCGGGGGCCAGATACGCAGTATTTT.

Remarks on this clone: In the same sample, other DNA sequences code for this CDR3. The chain uses TRBV13 and TRBJ2-7; D gene uncertain. Germline V gives CDR1 PRHDT, CDR2 FYEKMQ (reference sequence). The V end was cut by 3 bases, the J end by 0 bases, with 12 bases between. The CDR3 is 15 amino acids. The CDR3 region is CASSLSQDSSYEQYF. DNA for the CDR3: TGTGCCAGCAGCTTGAGCCAGGATAGCTCCTACGAGCAGTACTTC. Drawing the rest from reference TRBV13 and TRBJ2-7, the complete variable domain is AAGVIQSPRHLIKEKRETATLKCYPIPRHDTVYWYQQGPGQDPQFLISFYEKMQSDKGSIPDRFSAQQFSDYHSELNMSSLELGDSALYFCASSLSQDSSYEQYFGPGTRLTVT.

V gene TRBV5-4 combines with J gene TRBJ2-5; TRBD1 matches at 7 bases. V lost 4 bases and J lost 2; bases outside the gene matches: 11. This CDR3 has 16 amino acids. In germline, CDR1 is SGHNT, CDR2 YYREEE (reference sequence). The CDR3 DNA is TGTGCCAGCAGCCCTCTGACAGGGATGGGGCAAGAGACCCAGTACTTC. Amino acids: CASSPLTGMGQETQYF.

The chain recombines TRBV15 with TRBJ1-1; TRBD1 matches 9 bases. Germline V gene lookup returns CDR1 LNHNV and CDR2 YYDKDF (reference sequence). This CDR3 spans 15 amino acids. The V segment lost 5 bases and the J segment 5 bases; nucleotides outside the gene matches: 9. CDR3 coding DNA: TGTGCCACCAGCTGGGACAGGGCATTTGGAACTGAAGCTTTCTTT. Residues: CATSWDRAFGTEAFF.

The genes are TRBV9 and TRBJ2-6; no clear D. The CDR3 loop spans 16 amino acids. Trimming took 0 bases from V and 4 from J, leaving 11 bases between them. Germline CDR1 reads SGDLS; CDR2 reads YYNGEE. CDR3 nucleotides: TGTGCCAGCAGCGTAGTCGCGGCTATCGGGGCCAACGTCCTGACTTTC. This codes for CASSVVAAIGANVLTF. Filled out from reference TRBV9 and TRBJ2-6, the complete variable domain reads DSGVTQTPKHLITATGQRVTLRCSPRSGDLSVYWYQQSLDQGLQFLIQYYNGEERAKGNILERFSAQQFPDLHSELNLSSLELGDSALYFCASSVVAAIGANVLTFGAGSRLTVL.

This rearrangement joins TRBV7-3 to TRBJ2-1; 9 bases agree with TRBD2. The CDR3 contains 14 residues. Germline V lookup: CDR1 SGHTA, CDR2 FQGTGA. Trimming at V came to 2 bases and at J to 7 bases, leaving 3 bases not matched to a gene. Written as DNA, the CDR3 is TGTGCCAGCAGCTTAGGCGGGGGGGGGAATGAGCAGTTCTTC. Translating it yields CASSLGGGGNEQFF.

The chain couples TRBV6-5 to TRBJ1-1, with D possibly matching TRBD1 (6 bases). Germline V CDR1 and CDR2: MNHEY, SVGAGI. CDR3 length: 15 residues. Trimming took 6 bases from V and 0 from J, leaving 14 bases between them. This CDR3 reads CASRITQGMNTEAFF. CDR3 bases: TGTGCCAGCAGGATTACACAGGGAATGAACACTGAAGCTTTCTTT.

The CDR3 region has the DNA TGCGCCAGCAGCTTGGCTGGTAGCGGAGATACGCAGTATTTT. Its translation: CASSLAGSGDTQYF. This rearrangement joins TRBV5-1 to TRBJ2-3, with D perhaps matching TRBD2 (6 bases). Germline V gene sequence: CDR1 SGHRS, CDR2 YFSETQ. V was clipped by 0 bases and J by 5 bases, with 10 bases between them. The CDR3 is 14 residues long.

V is TRBV6-1 and J is TRBJ1-2; TRBD1 matches at 8 bases. The CDR3 runs 14 residues. With 0 bases clipped from V and 7 bases from J, the junction kept 4 bases outside the gene matches. Germline CDR1 and CDR2: MNHNS and SASEGT. The CDR3 sequence is CASSEADRGSGYTF. The CDR3 DNA reads TGTGCCAGCAGTGAAGCTGACAGGGGTTCTGGCTACACCTTC.

This clone is called medium-sized based on its frequency. The V and J genes are TRBV6-4 and TRBJ2-7, with 11 nucleotides matching TRBD2. The CDR3 is made up of 13 amino acids. Germline CDR1 reads MRHNA; CDR2 reads SNTAGT. The V and J ends lost 0 bases and 11 bases, in that order; junction bases with no gene match: 3. The CDR3 DNA is TGTGCCAGCAGTGACTCGACTAGCGGGAAGAAGTACTTC. Protein sequence: CASSDSTSGKKYF.

The gene calls are TRBV9 and TRBJ1-1; 9 nucleotides line up with TRBD1. The CDR3 runs 13 residues. Germline loops: CDR1 SGDLS, CDR2 YYNGEE. The junction had 1 base not matched to a gene; V was cut back by 1 base and J by 6 bases. CDR3 residues: CASSVRQGAEAFF. Here the CDR3 DNA reads TGTGCCAGCAGCGTAAGACAGGGGGCTGAAGCTTTCTTT.

The chain links TRBV6-1 to TRBJ2-1; TRBD2 agrees at 8 bases. Germline V gene data show CDR1 as MNHNS and CDR2 as SASEGT. J was trimmed by 0 bases and V by 4 bases; bases with no gene match: 2. The CDR3 is 15 amino acids. CDR3 residues: CASSGGTSSYNEQFF. The DNA for the CDR3 is TGTGCCAGCAGTGGGGGGACTAGCTCCTACAATGAGCAGTTCTTC.